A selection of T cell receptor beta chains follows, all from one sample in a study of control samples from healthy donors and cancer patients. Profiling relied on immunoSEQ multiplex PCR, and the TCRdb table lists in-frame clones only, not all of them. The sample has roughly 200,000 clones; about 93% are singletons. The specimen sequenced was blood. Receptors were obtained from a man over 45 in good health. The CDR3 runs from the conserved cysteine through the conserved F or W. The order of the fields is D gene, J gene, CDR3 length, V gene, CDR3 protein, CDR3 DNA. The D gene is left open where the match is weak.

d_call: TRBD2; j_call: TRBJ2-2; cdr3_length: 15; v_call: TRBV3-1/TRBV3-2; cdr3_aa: CASSRPGGGSGELFF; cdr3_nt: TGTGCCAGCAGCCGCCCCGGCGGGGGGTCCGGGGAGCTGTTTTTT
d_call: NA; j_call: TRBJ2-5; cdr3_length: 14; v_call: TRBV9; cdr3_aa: CASSVGPLWETQYF; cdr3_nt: TGTGCCAGCAGCGTAGGCCCCCTTTGGGAGACCCAGTACTTC
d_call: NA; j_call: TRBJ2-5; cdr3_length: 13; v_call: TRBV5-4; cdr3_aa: CASSPDRQETQYF; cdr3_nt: TGTGCCAGCAGCCCGGACAGACAAGAGACCCAGTACTTC
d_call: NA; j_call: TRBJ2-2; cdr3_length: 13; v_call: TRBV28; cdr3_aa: CASSLGGTGELFF; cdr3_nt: TGTGCCAGCAGTTTAGGTGGCACCGGGGAGCTGTTTTTT
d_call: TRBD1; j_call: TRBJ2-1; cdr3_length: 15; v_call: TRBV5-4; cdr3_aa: CASSSDRGPYNEQFF; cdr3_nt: TGTGCCAGCAGCTCTGACAGGGGGCCCTACAATGAGCAGTTCTTC
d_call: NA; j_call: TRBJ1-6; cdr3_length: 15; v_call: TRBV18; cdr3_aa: CASSPLDTRGSPLHF; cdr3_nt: TGTGCCAGCTCACCTCTAGACACTCGGGGTTCACCCCTCCACTTT
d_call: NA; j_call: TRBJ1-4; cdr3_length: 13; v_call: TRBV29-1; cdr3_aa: CSVVRSPNEKLFF; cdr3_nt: TGCAGCGTTGTCAGGAGTCCTAATGAAAAACTGTTTTTT
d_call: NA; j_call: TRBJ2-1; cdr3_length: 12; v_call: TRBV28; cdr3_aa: CASSLSVGEQFF; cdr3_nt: TGTGCCAGCAGTCTCTCTGTCGGGGAGCAGTTCTTC
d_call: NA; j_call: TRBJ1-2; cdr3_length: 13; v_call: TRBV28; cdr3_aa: CASSTGRGYGYTF; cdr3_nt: TGTGCCAGCAGTACAGGGAGAGGGTATGGCTACACCTTC
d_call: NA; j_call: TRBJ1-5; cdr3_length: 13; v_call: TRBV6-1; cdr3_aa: CASSEVRDQPQHF; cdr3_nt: TGTGCCAGCAGTGAAGTTCGTGACCAGCCCCAGCATTTT